The present TCR beta chain was sequenced within a study of identical twins. MiXCR was run by TCRdb on the 5' RACE reads, yielding one entry per CDR3 protein. Of some 240,000 distinct CDR3 sequences detected, about 10% appear once; the ten largest clones hold 10%. CDR1 is SGHTA, CDR2 FQGNSA, per germline. The CDR3 is 14 residues long. Unmatched junction bases numbered 0, after V lost 1 base and J lost 2 bases. This clonotype was recorded at least ten times. The rearrangement uses TRBV7-2 and TRBJ1-2; the match to TRBD1 covers 8 bases. The source material was memory T cells sorted from blood. The origin of this receptor is a man between 45 and 60 years old in good health. CDR3 residues: CASSLDRGNYGYTF. CDR3 bases: TGTGCCAGCAGCTTAGACAGGGGGAACTATGGCTACACCTTC.